This is a list of T cell receptor beta chains from one sample in a study of T cell repertoires in cytomegalovirus infection. No antigen has been assigned to these receptors. MiXCR was run by TCRdb on the reads, yielding one entry per CDR3 protein. This table has around 120,000 distinct CDR3 sequences, under 30% appearing once. Source material: PBMCs, sequenced either directly or after in vitro stimulation (not recorded which). The receptor source for this set is a human donor in good health (CMV status not recorded). Some clones in this sample may be carry-over from other donors' samples. CDR3s include the opening cysteine and the closing phenylalanine or tryptophan. Each record gives: clone size, CDR3 length, V gene, D gene, J gene, CDR3 DNA, CDR3 protein. D genes are given only for firm matches. For some rows the clone size is stated as once, few or many, or as a class when expanded; others skip it.

>NA|14|TRBV19|NA|TRBJ1-1
TGTGCCAGTAGTATCCCCCGACGGGACACTGAAGCTTTCTTT
CASSIPRRDTEAFF
>few|11|TRBV20-1|NA|TRBJ2-7
TGCAGTGCTAGAGAAGACACAGGGCAGTACTTC
CSAREDTGQYF
>NA|14|TRBV4-1|TRBD1|TRBJ2-3
TGCGCCAGCGGGTCAGGGGGCTTCGCAGATACGCAGTATTTT
CASGSGGFADTQYF
>many|16|TRBV7-9|NA|TRBJ1-5
TGTGCCAGCAGTCAGGAGTCGGGTTATAGCAATCAGCCCCAGCATTTT
CASSQESGYSNQPQHF
>NA|16|TRBV7-3|TRBD2|TRBJ2-3
TGTGCCAGCAGCTTGTCCGGGGGGACTAGCACAGATACGCAGTATTTT
CASSLSGGTSTDTQYF
>many|14|TRBV7-9|NA|TRBJ2-1
TGTGCCAGCACCTCAAGCCCGGGGTTGAATGAGCAGTTCTTC
CASTSSPGLNEQFF
>many|15|TRBV28|TRBD2|TRBJ2-1
TGTGCCAGCAGTTTTCCGACTAGCGGGAACTATGAGCAGTTCTTC
CASSFPTSGNYEQFF
>NA|19|TRBV5-4|TRBD2|TRBJ2-2
TGTGCCAGCAGCTTGATGGGGGTTATGGGGACTACTTACACCGGGGAGCTGTTTTTT
CASSLMGVMGTTYTGELFF
>many|14|TRBV12-3/TRBV12-4|NA|TRBJ1-2
TGTGCCAGCAGTTTAAAGGCCGGTTCTATGGGCTACACCTTC
CASSLKAGSMGYTF
>NA|14|TRBV7-9|NA|TRBJ1-4
TGTGCCAGCAAGCGGACATCCCCTAATGAAAAACTGTTTTTT
CASKRTSPNEKLFF
>many|13|TRBV6-5|NA|TRBJ2-1
TGTGCCAGCAGTTACTCCGGATATAACGAGCAGTTCTTC
CASSYSGYNEQFF
>few|14|TRBV25-1|TRBD1|TRBJ1-1
TGTGCCACGACGAGGACAGGGGGCATTACTGAAGCTTTCTTT
CATTRTGGITEAFF
>few|14|TRBV7-9|NA|TRBJ2-2
TGTGCCAGCAGCTTCCCTCGTGACACCGGGGAGCTGTTTTTT
CASSFPRDTGELFF
>NA|15|TRBV19|NA|TRBJ1-6
TGTGCCAGCCGACGGGAGAGCTCCTATAATTCACCCCTCCACTTT
CASRRESSYNSPLHF
>many|15|TRBV7-2|TRBD2|TRBJ2-2
TGTGCCAGCAGCCTAGGACTAGCGGGGACCGGGGAGCTGTTTTTT
CASSLGLAGTGELFF
>NA|16|TRBV5-6|TRBD1|TRBJ1-1
TGTGCCAGCAGCTTGGACAGGGGAGGAATGAACACTGAAGCTTTCTTT
CASSLDRGGMNTEAFF
>NA|16|TRBV11-2|TRBD2|TRBJ2-3
TGTGCCAGCAGCGGAGGCATTGGACTAGGGGCAGATACGCAGTATTTT
CASSGGIGLGADTQYF
>once|13|TRBV29-1|TRBD1|TRBJ1-1
TGCAGCGTGGGAGACAGGGGGCGCGGTGAAGCTTTCTTT
CSVGDRGRGEAFF
>many|16|TRBV7-3|NA|TRBJ2-2
TGTGCCAGCAGCTCCCGAGGGGGTTCGAACACCGGGGAGCTGTTTTTT
CASSSRGGSNTGELFF
>NA|17|TRBV10-3|TRBD2|TRBJ2-1
TGTGCCATCAGTGAGGGGTCTAGCGGGAGGGGCGACAATGAGCAGTTCTTC
CAISEGSSGRGDNEQFF
>NA|16|TRBV2|TRBD1|TRBJ2-5
TGTGCCAGCAGTGAGGCTCGAGGACAGGGACAAGAGACCCAGTACTTC
CASSEARGQGQETQYF
>few|16|TRBV5-1|TRBD2|TRBJ2-7
TGCGCCAGCAGCAACCGGACTAGCGGGAGAGGGTACGAGCAGTACTTC
CASSNRTSGRGYEQYF
>NA|17|TRBV5-1|NA|TRBJ2-2
TGCGCCAGCAGCCCCTACTTGGAAGGAAGTAACACCGGGGAGCTGTTTTTT
CASSPYLEGSNTGELFF
>NA|12|TRBV30|NA|TRBJ2-5
TGTGCCTGGAAGAACAGCCAAGAGACCCAGTACTTC
CAWKNSQETQYF
>few|16|TRBV18|NA|TRBJ1-3
TGTGCCAGCTCACCAACGGCAGGCAAATCTGGAAACACCATATATTTT
CASSPTAGKSGNTIYF
>many|13|TRBV7-6|NA|TRBJ2-3
TGTGCCAGCAGCTTAGCTACAGGAGATACGCAGTATTTT
CASSLATGDTQYF
>NA|14|TRBV24-1|NA|TRBJ1-1
TGTGCCACCAGTGAGGCAGGAAAGAACACTGAAGCTTTCTTT
CATSEAGKNTEAFF
>few|14|TRBV11-2|NA|TRBJ1-3
TGTGCCAGCAGCCTCAGATTCGAGGGCAACACCATATATTTT
CASSLRFEGNTIYF
>few|18|TRBV11-2|NA|TRBJ2-1
TGTGCCAGCAGCCCGGACTGGGGTGTAGCGGCCGTCTACAATGAGCAGTTCTTC
CASSPDWGVAAVYNEQFF
>NA|16|TRBV4-1|TRBD2|TRBJ2-5
TGCGCCAGCAGCCAAGTCCTAGCGGGAGAAGGGGAGACCCAGTACTTC
CASSQVLAGEGETQYF
>NA|15|TRBV12-3/TRBV12-4|NA|TRBJ2-1
TGTGCCAGCAGTCCGATTAGTGTCTCCTACAATGAGCAGTTCTTC
CASSPISVSYNEQFF
>NA|15|TRBV7-2|NA|TRBJ1-3
TGTGCCAGCAGCCTCTCGACAGGAGAACTAAACACCATATATTTT
CASSLSTGELNTIYF
>once|16|TRBV5-4|TRBD2|TRBJ2-3
TGTGCCAGCAGCTTCAGGGGCACGGCGGGAGGAGATACGCAGTATTTT
CASSFRGTAGGDTQYF
>few|13|TRBV6-2/TRBV6-3|NA|TRBJ2-2
TGTGCCAGCAGGCAGGAGATTACCGGGGAGCTGTTTTTT
CASRQEITGELFF
>NA|15|TRBV4-1|NA|TRBJ1-2
TGCGCCAGCAGCCAGTCTCCAGGGGAAAACTATGGCTACACCTTC
CASSQSPGENYGYTF
>few|16|TRBV7-2|TRBD1|TRBJ2-7
TGTGCCAGCAGCTTACCGTCCGGGACAGGGTCCCACGAGCAGTACTTC
CASSLPSGTGSHEQYF
>few|17|TRBV4-3|NA|TRBJ1-3
TGCGCCAGCAGCCAAGATTGGAACGCTCCCTCTGGAAACACCATATATTTT
CASSQDWNAPSGNTIYF
>NA|16|TRBV12-3/TRBV12-4|NA|TRBJ2-3
TGTGCCAGCAGTCCTCCCCGTGGCAGAGCCACAGATACGCAGTATTTT
CASSPPRGRATDTQYF
>many|13|TRBV4-3|NA|TRBJ1-2
TGCGCCAGCAGCCCCGGGGGGCGGATGGGCTACACCTTC
CASSPGGRMGYTF
>NA|16|TRBV7-9|NA|TRBJ1-1
TGTGCCAGCAGCTCTACGGCCCGGGGTACGAACACTGAAGCTTTCTTT
CASSSTARGTNTEAFF
>many|15|TRBV18|NA|TRBJ2-1
TGTGCCAGCTCACCAGACTCGAGCTCCTACAATGAGCAGTTCTTC
CASSPDSSSYNEQFF
>NA|16|TRBV18|TRBD2|TRBJ2-3
TGTGCCAGCTCACCACCGGGAACTAGCGATAGGGATACGCAGTATTTT
CASSPPGTSDRDTQYF
>NA|16|TRBV28|NA|TRBJ2-1
TGTGCCAGCACCCCGGGAACATCGTCAACCTACAATGAGCAGTTCTTC
CASTPGTSSTYNEQFF
>few|15|TRBV20-1|TRBD1|TRBJ2-7
TGCAGTGCTAGCTTCGGACAGGGGAGGACCTACGAGCAGTACTTC
CSASFGQGRTYEQYF
>once|14|TRBV20-1|NA|TRBJ2-3
TGCAGTGCTAGAAAGAGCGGGAGCACAGATACGCAGTATTTT
CSARKSGSTDTQYF
>NA|17|TRBV20-1|NA|TRBJ2-3
TGCAGTGCTAGACGGGGGTCCTCGTTCCTCAGCACAGATACGCAGTATTTT
CSARRGSSFLSTDTQYF